Following are 25 T cell receptor beta chains from one sample sequenced in a study of blood T cell repertoires in COVID-19. Here immunoSEQ multiplex PCR was the method, and the copy in TCRdb shows in-frame clones only, minus some. The sample gives about 470,000 clones, 75% to 90% of which show up once; 0.7% is in the top ten. The sequenced sample was PBMCs or T cells enriched from blood (not recorded which). The origin of the receptors is a woman under 30 who had recovered from COVID-19.

V usage is TRBV5-8 and J usage is TRBJ2-5; TRBD2 matches at 8 bases. The ends lost 1 base at V and 5 bases at J; junction bases unmatched: 10. This CDR3 spans 16 amino acids. Germline assignment: CDR1 SGHTS and CDR2 YDEGEE. The CDR3 protein is CASSLFTGGARETQYF. CDR3 DNA sequence: TGTGCCAGCAGCTTGTTCACCGGGGGGGCCCGTGAGACCCAGTACTTC. Full variable domain (remainder filled in from reference TRBV5-8 and TRBJ2-5): EAGVTQSPTHLIKTRGQQATLRCSPISGHTSVYWYQQALGLGLQFLLWYDEGEERNRGNFPPRFSGRQFPNYSSELNVNALELEDSALYLCASSLFTGGARETQYFGPGTRLLVL.

V usage is TRBV29-1 and J usage is TRBJ2-1, with D unclear. CDR1 and CDR2 from the germline V gene are SQVTM and ANQGSEA. The CDR3 totals 13 residues. Trimming took 8 bases from V and 0 from J, leaving 11 bases between them. CDR3 region: CSLFFSSYNEQFF. DNA of the CDR3: TGCAGCCTGTTCTTTAGCTCCTACAATGAGCAGTTCTTC.

The V call is TRBV30, the J call TRBJ1-2; 9 bases map to TRBD1. The CDR3 sequence is 15 residues long. CDR1 and CDR2 (germline): GTSNPN, SVGIG (reference sequence). The CDR3 region has the DNA TGTGCGAATGGCCAACAGGGGGCTAGGGACTATGGCTACACCTTC. Its translation: CANGQQGARDYGYTF. The full variable domain, its missing parts supplied by reference TRBV30 and TRBJ1-2, is SQTIHQWPATLVQPVGSPLSLECTVEGTSNPNLYWYRQAAGRGLQLLFYSVGIGQISSEVPQNLSASRPQDRQFILSSKKLLLSDSGFYLCANGQQGARDYGYTFGSGTRLTVV.

The chain uses TRBV7-2 and TRBJ1-2; D uncertain. This CDR3 comprises 14 residues. V shed 3 bases and J shed 4 bases, with 12 bases lying between them. Germline V gives CDR1 SGHTA, CDR2 FQGNSA. The CDR3 sequence: CASSFPGLIYGYTF. The CDR3 DNA sequence: TGTGCCAGCAGCTTCCCTGGCCTTATCTATGGCTACACCTTC. Full variable domain (missing parts from reference TRBV7-2 and TRBJ1-2): GAGVSQSPSNKVTEKGKDVELRCDPISGHTALYWYRQSLGQGLEFLIYFQGNSAPDKSGLPSDRFSAERTGGSVSTLTIQRTQQEDSAVYLCASSFPGLIYGYTFGSGTRLTVV.

The chain combines TRBV24-1 with TRBJ2-1, with D perhaps TRBD1 (6 bases). The germline CDR1 and CDR2 sequences are KGHDR and SFDVKD. Trimming removed 4 bases from V and 4 bases from J, with 10 bases in between. The CDR3 length is 14 residues. CDR3 DNA sequence: TGTGCCACCAGTGAGTCAGGGGCTTACAATGAGCAGTTCTTC. It is translated as CATSESGAYNEQFF.

The chain combines TRBV25-1 with TRBJ2-5, with 7 bases lining up with TRBD1. CDR3 length equals 13 residues. Germline V gives CDR1 MGHDK, CDR2 SYGVNS. With 8 bases clipped from V and 2 bases from J, the junction kept 5 bases outside the gene matches. The CDR3 nucleotides are TGTGCCAGCTGCTCAGGGGGTCAAGAGACCCAGTACTTC. It yields the protein CASCSGGQETQYF.

The rearrangement joins TRBV5-1 to TRBJ1-1, with D possibly matching TRBD1 (5 bases). V lost 4 bases, J lost 0 bases, and 13 bases lay in between. Germline loops: CDR1 SGHRS, CDR2 YFSETQ. This CDR3 contains 15 residues. CDR3 bases: TGCGCCAGCAGCCAGGGAATTATTATGAACACTGAAGCTTTCTTT. Translated, it gives CASSQGIIMNTEAFF.

This clone has a single count. The J gene is TRBJ1-5, the V gene TRBV27; no definite D call. The CDR3 sequence is 15 residues long. Per germline, CDR1 MNHEY and CDR2 SMNVEV (reference sequence). V was clipped by 1 base and J by 6 bases, with 13 bases between them. The CDR3 coding sequence is TGTGCCAGCAGTTTATTAGCCGGGAGAGGTCAGCCCCAGCATTTT. Translated: CASSLLAGRGQPQHF.

This clone was counted a single time. The rearrangement joins TRBV7-3 to TRBJ2-3; D gene uncertain. The CDR3 is 13 residues long. CDR1 and CDR2 from the germline V gene are SGHTA and FQGTGA. V dropped 4 bases and J dropped 1 base, with 6 bases sitting between them. The CDR3 DNA reads TGTGCCAGCAGCTCTACGGGCACAGATACGCAGTATTTT. It encodes CASSSTGTDTQYF.

Regarding this clone: A read error may be the cause here, since a much bigger clone is one base away. This CDR3 is also generated by other DNA sequences in the sample. The chain uses TRBV14 and TRBJ2-7; 10 nucleotides line up with TRBD2. Germline assignment: CDR1 SGHDN and CDR2 FVKESK. J gave up 0 bases and V 6 bases, and 11 bases lay outside the gene matches. The CDR3 contains 17 residues. In nucleotides, the CDR3 is TGTGCCAGCAGTCGAGGACTAGCGGCTACACTCTCCTACGAGCAGTACTTC. Its translation: CASSRGLAATLSYEQYF.

The chain recombines TRBV3-1 (or the pseudogene TRBV3-2) with TRBJ1-6, with D unclear. CDR1 and CDR2 (germline): LGHDT, YNNKEL (reference sequence). The CDR3 has 17 amino acids. V was clipped by 2 bases and J by 0 bases, with 11 bases between them. The chain's CDR3 is CASSQTEGSSYNSPLHF. CDR3 coding DNA: TGTGCCAGCAGCCAAACCGAGGGAAGCTCCTATAATTCACCCCTCCACTTT.

The rearrangement joins TRBV19 to TRBJ1-5; TRBD1 is a possible D gene (6 bases). Trimming removed 4 bases at V and 2 bases at J, with 9 bases between. From germline, CDR1 is LNHDA and CDR2 SQIVND (reference sequence). The CDR3 is 14 amino acids. Here the CDR3 reads CASSTRQGNQPQHF. The CDR3 bases are TGTGCCAGTAGTACCAGACAGGGCAATCAGCCCCAGCATTTT.

The chain is built from TRBV28 and TRBJ1-2, with unresolved D. Germline V gene data show CDR1 as MDHEN and CDR2 as SYDVKM. V gave up 5 bases and J gave up 6 bases, with 13 bases separating them. The length of the CDR3 is 13 residues. The CDR3 bases are TGTGCCAGCAGTCTAGTATTCGGGGATGGCTACACCTTC. This translates into CASSLVFGDGYTF.

This clone came up many times. This sequence joins TRBV7-9 and TRBJ2-7; TRBD2 matches at 14 bases. This CDR3 has 15 amino acids. Unmatched junction bases numbered 4, after V lost 3 bases and J lost 6 bases. The V gene's germline CDR1 is SEHNR and CDR2 FQNEAQ (reference sequence). CDR3 protein: CASSFGTSGGSEQYF. The CDR3 bases are TGTGCCAGCAGCTTTGGGACTAGCGGGGGTTCCGAGCAGTACTTC.

This clone was found once. The V gene is TRBV2, the J gene TRBJ1-1, with D possibly TRBD1 on 6 matching bases. V lost 7 bases, J lost 0 bases, and 18 bases lay in between. The CDR3 runs to 16 residues. Germline V gene data show CDR1 as SNHLY and CDR2 as FYNNEI. The CDR3 spells CASTQAGAKLNTEAFF. CDR3 nucleotide sequence: TGTGCCAGCACTCAAGCAGGGGCGAAATTGAACACTGAAGCTTTCTTT.

This chain connects TRBV7-9 to TRBJ1-6, with TRBD1 matching 7 bases. This CDR3 region has 16 residues. The junction had 7 bases not matched to a gene; V was cut back by 1 base and J by 7 bases. Germline V lookup: CDR1 SEHNR, CDR2 FQNEAQ (reference sequence). CDR3 sequence reads: CASSLVRPGGNSPLHF. CDR3 sequence (DNA): TGTGCCAGCAGCTTAGTGCGGCCAGGGGGGAATTCACCCCTCCACTTT. The entire variable domain, with the rest obtained from reference TRBV7-9 and TRBJ1-6, is as follows: DTGVSQNPRHKITKRGQNVTFRCDPISEHNRLYWYRQTLGQGPEFLTYFQNEAQLEKSRLLSDRFSAERPKGSFSTLEIQRTEQGDSAMYLCASSLVRPGGNSPLHFGNGTRLTVT.

This sequence joins TRBV10-2 and TRBJ1-2; 9 nucleotides match TRBD1. Per the germline V gene, CDR1 is WSHSY and CDR2 is SAAADI. Trimming at V came to 8 bases and at J to 7 bases, leaving 20 bases not matched to a gene. The length of the CDR3 is 17 residues. The CDR3 DNA follows: TGCGCCAGCCAGGGAGACATCGGGACAGGGTTAAAGGGTGGCTACACCTTC. Protein product: CASQGDIGTGLKGGYTF.

The chain uses TRBV7-2 and TRBJ2-3; no firm D call. The germline gives CDR1 SGHTA, CDR2 FQGNSA. V was clipped by 5 bases and J by 2 bases, with 5 bases between them. This CDR3 has 12 amino acids. CDR3 in amino acids: CASSPDTDTQYF. CDR3 bases: TGTGCCAGCAGCCCAGACACAGATACGCAGTATTTT.

This chain connects TRBV7-2 to TRBJ1-6; 10 positions match TRBD1. V lost 4 bases to trimming and J lost 9 bases; unmatched junction nucleotides: 3. The CDR3 runs 14 residues. Germline V gives CDR1 SGHTA, CDR2 FQGNSA. CDR3 protein: CASSWDRGGSPLHF. The CDR3 DNA follows: TGTGCCAGCAGCTGGGACAGGGGCGGTTCACCCCTCCACTTT.

This chain connects TRBV7-9 to TRBJ2-3, with 8 bases fitting TRBD1. This CDR3 region has 15 residues. From germline, CDR1 is SEHNR and CDR2 FQNEAQ (reference sequence). The V and J ends lost 1 base and 5 bases, in that order; junction bases with no gene match: 5. For the CDR3, the DNA is TGTGCCAGCAGCTTAGGGCCAGGGGGCGTAGATACGCAGTATTTT. It specifies CASSLGPGGVDTQYF.

The chain joins TRBV11-1 to TRBJ1-1; maybe TRBD1 (5 bases). There are 15 residues in the CDR3. V shed 5 bases and J shed 6 bases, with 19 bases lying between them. Germline values: CDR1 SGHAT, CDR2 FQDESV (reference sequence). Here the CDR3 reads CASSPSGGPGAEAFF. CDR3 DNA sequence: TGTGCCAGCAGCCCTTCAGGCGGGCCGGGGGCTGAAGCTTTCTTT. The full variable domain, in which reference TRBV11-1 and TRBJ1-1 provide the parts outside the CDR3, is EAEVAQSPRYKITEKSQAVAFWCDPISGHATLYWYRQILGQGPELLVQFQDESVVDDSQLPKDRFSAERLKGVDSTLKIQPAELGDSAMYLCASSPSGGPGAEAFFGQGTRLTVV.

This clone is a singleton in its sample. The V gene is TRBV7-8, the J gene TRBJ2-1, with TRBD2 identical over 8 bases. This CDR3 comprises 14 residues. J lost 9 bases, V lost 5 bases, and 9 bases had no gene match. Germline values: CDR1 SGHVS, CDR2 FQNEAQ. This chain's CDR3 is CASSHPGGGSEQFF. For the CDR3, the DNA is TGTGCCAGCAGCCACCCCGGGGGGGGCAGTGAGCAGTTCTTC.

The chain joins TRBV28 to TRBJ2-3, with 14 bases that match TRBD2. V was pared by 3 bases and J by 2 bases, with 10 bases of the junction left unmatched. CDR1 MDHEN and CDR2 SYDVKM come from the germline V gene. The CDR3 consists of 19 residues. CDR3 nucleotides: TGTGCCAGCAGTTTTCCGACTAGCGGGGGGGCCGAGTCCACAGATACGCAGTATTTT. This gives the protein CASSFPTSGGAESTDTQYF.

This clone was picked up a small number of times. Within the sample, other DNA sequences also encode this same CDR3. The CDR3 nucleotides read TGCGCCAGCAGCCAAGAAGGGGGTCAGAACACTGAAGCTTTCTTT. Translated: CASSQEGGQNTEAFF. This sequence joins TRBV4-1 and TRBJ1-1; possible D gene TRBD1, 6 bases. V gave up 0 bases and J gave up 1 base, with 9 bases separating them. Germline V CDR1 and CDR2: MGHRA, YSYEKL. The CDR3 spans 15 residues.

The chain employs TRBV21-1 and TRBJ1-1; the DNA was not compared with TRBD1, the D call given in the table. TRBV21-1 is shown as a pseudogene. The CDR3 extends over 17 amino acids. The CDR3 DNA sequence: TGTGCCAGCAGCAAGATAGGACAGGATCCTTTTAACACTGAAGCTTTCTTT. Its translation is CASSKIGQDPFNTEAFF.